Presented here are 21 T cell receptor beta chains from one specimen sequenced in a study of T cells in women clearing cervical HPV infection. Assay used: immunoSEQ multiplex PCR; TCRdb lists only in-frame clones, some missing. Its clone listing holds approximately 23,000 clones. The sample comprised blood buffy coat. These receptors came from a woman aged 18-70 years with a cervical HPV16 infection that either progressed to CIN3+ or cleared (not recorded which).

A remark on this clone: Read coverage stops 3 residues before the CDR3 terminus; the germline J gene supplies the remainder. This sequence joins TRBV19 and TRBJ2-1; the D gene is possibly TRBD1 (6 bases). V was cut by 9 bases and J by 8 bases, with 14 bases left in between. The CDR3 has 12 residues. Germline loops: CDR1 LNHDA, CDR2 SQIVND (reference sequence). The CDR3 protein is CASQGQFDEQFF. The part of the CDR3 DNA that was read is TGTGCCAGCCAGGGGCAGTTTGATGAG. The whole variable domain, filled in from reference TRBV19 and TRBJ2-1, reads DGGITQSPKYLFRKEGQNVTLSCEQNLNHDAMYWYRQDPGQGLRLIYYSQIVNDFQKGDIAEGYSVSREKKESFPLTVTSAQKNPTAFYLCASQGQFDEQFFGPGTRLTVL.

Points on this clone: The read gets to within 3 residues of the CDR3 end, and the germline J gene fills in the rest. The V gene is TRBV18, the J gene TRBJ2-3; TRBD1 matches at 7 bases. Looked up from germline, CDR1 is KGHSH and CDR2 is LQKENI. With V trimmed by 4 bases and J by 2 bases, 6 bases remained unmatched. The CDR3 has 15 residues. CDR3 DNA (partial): TGTGCCAGCTCACTAGGACAGGCCCTCACAGATACG. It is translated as CASSLGQALTDT. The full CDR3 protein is CASSLGQALTDTQYF. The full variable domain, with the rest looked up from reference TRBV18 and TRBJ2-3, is NAGVMQNPRHLVRRRGQEARLRCSPMKGHSHVYWYRQLPEEGLKFMVYLQKENIIDESGMPKERFSAEFPKEGPSILRIQQVVRGDSAAYFCASSLGQALTDTQYFGPGTRLTVL.

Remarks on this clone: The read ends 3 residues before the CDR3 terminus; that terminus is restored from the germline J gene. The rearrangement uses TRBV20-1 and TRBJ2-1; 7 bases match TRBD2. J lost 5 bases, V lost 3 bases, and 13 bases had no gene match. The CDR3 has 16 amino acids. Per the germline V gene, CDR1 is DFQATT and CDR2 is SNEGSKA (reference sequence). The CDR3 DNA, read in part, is TGCAGTGCTAGTACTTTGTCGGCGGGAGATAACAATGAG. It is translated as CSASTLSAGDNNE. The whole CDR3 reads CSASTLSAGDNNEQFF.

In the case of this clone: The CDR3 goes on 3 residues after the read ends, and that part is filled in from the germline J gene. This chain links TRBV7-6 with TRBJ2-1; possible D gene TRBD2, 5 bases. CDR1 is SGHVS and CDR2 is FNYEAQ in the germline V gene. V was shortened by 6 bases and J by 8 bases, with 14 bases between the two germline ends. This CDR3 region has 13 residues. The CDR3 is CASRRNPRDEQFF. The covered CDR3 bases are TGTGCCAGCAGGCGTAATCCGAGGGATGAG. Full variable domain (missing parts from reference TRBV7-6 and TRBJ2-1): GAGVSQSPRYKVTKRGQDVALRCDPISGHVSLYWYRQALGQGPEFLTYFNYEAQQDKSGLPNDRFSAERPEGSISTLTIQRTEQRDSAMYRCASRRNPRDEQFFGPGTRLTVL.

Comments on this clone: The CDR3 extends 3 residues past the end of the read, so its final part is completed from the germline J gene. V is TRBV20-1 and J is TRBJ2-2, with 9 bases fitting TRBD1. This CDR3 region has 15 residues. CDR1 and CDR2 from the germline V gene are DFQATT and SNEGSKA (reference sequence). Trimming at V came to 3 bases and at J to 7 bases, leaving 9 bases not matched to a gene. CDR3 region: CSASTGGADHGELFF. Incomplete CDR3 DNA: TGCAGTGCTAGCACAGGGGGCGCTGACCACGGGGAG.

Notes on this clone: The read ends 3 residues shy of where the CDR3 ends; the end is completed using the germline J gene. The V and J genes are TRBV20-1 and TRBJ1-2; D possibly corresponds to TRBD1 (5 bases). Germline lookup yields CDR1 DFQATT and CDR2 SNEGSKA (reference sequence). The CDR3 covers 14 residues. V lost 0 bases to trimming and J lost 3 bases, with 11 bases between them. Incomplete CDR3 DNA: TGCAGTGCTAGAGAGCAGGGATTTGACTATGGC. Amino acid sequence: CSAREQGFDYG. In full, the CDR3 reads CSAREQGFDYGYTF.

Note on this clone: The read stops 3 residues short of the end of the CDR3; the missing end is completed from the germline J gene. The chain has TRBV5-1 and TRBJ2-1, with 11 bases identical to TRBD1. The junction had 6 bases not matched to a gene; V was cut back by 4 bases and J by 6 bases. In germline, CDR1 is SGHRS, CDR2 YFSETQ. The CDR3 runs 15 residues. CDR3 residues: CASSPGQGGGNEQFF. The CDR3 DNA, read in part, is TGCGCCAGCAGCCCGGGACAGGGGGGGGGCAATGAG.

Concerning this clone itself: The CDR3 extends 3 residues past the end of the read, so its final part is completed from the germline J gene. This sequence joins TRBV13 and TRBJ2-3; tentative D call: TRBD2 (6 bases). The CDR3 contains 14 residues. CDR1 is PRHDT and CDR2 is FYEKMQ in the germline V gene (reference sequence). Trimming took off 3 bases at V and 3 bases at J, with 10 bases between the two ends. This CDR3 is CASSFTSSTDTQYF. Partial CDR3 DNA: TGTGCCAGCAGCTTCACTAGCAGTACAGATACG.

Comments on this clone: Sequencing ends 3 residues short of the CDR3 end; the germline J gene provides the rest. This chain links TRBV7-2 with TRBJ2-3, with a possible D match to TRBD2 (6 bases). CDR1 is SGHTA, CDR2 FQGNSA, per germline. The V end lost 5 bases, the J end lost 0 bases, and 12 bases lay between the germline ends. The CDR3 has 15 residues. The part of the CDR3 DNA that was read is TGTGCCAGCAGCCCTAACAGCGGGAGCACAGATACG. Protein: CASSPNSGSTDT. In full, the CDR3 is CASSPNSGSTDTQYF.

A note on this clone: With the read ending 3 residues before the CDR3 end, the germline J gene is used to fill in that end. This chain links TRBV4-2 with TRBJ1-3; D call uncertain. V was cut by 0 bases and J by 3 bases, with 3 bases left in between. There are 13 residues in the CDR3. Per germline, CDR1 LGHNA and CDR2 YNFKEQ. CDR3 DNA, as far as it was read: TGTGCCAGCAGCCAAGACGGTGGAAACACC. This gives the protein CASSQDGGNT. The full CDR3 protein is CASSQDGGNTIYF.

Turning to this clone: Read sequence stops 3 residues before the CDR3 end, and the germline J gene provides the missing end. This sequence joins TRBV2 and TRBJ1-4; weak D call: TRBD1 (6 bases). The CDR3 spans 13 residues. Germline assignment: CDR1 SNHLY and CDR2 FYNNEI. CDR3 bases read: TGTGCCAGCAGTGATCTGTCAGGGGTTGAA. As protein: CASSDLSGVE. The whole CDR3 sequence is CASSDLSGVELFF.

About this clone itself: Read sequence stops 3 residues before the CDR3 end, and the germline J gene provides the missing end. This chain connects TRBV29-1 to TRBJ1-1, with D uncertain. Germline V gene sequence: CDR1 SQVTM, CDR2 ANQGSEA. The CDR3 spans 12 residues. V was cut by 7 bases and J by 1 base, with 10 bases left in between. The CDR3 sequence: CSGTETNTEAFF. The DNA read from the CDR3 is TGCAGCGGAACAGAAACGAACACTGAA. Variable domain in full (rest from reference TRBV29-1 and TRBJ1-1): SAVISQKPSRDICQRGTSLTIQCQVDSQVTMMFWYRQQPGQSLTLIATANQGSEATYESGFVIDKFPISRPNLTFSTLTVSNMSPEDSSIYLCSGTETNTEAFFGQGTRLTVV.

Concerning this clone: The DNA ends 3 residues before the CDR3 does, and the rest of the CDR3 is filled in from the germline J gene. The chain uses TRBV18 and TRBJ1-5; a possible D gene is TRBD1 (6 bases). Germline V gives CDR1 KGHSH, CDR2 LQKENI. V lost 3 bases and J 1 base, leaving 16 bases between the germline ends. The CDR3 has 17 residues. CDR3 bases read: TGTGCCAGCTCACCGGATCGGGGACAAAGAAGCAATCAGCCC. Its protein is CASSPDRGQRSNQP. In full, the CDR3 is CASSPDRGQRSNQPQHF.

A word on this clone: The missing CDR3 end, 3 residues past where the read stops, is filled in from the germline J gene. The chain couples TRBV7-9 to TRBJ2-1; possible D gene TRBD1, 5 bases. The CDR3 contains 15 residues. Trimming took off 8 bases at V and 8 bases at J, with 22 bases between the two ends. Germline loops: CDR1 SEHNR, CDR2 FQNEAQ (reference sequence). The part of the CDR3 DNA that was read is TGTGCCAGCGTTCCGGGCCAGGGTTATACGGATGAG. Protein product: CASVPGQGYTDE. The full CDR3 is CASVPGQGYTDEQFF.

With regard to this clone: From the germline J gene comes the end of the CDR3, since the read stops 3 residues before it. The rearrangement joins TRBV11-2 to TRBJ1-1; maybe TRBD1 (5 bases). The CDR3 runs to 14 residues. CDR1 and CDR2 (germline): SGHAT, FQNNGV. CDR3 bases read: TGTGCCAGCAGCGCCCCTATCGGGGGAGCCAAA. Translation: CASSAPIGGAK. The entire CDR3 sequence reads CASSAPIGGAKAFF.

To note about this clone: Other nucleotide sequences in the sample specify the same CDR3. This CDR3 reads CASSTIAGGGNEQFF. The sequenced CDR3 bases are TGTGCCAGCAGCACTATAGCGGGAGGAGGGAATGAG. The chain carries TRBV7-3 and TRBJ2-1, with 10 bases matching TRBD2. Read sequence stops 3 residues before the CDR3 end, and the germline J gene provides the missing end. V lost 5 bases, J lost 7 bases, and 8 bases stayed unmatched. Germline V gene lookup returns CDR1 SGHTA and CDR2 FQGTGA. This CDR3 region has 15 residues.

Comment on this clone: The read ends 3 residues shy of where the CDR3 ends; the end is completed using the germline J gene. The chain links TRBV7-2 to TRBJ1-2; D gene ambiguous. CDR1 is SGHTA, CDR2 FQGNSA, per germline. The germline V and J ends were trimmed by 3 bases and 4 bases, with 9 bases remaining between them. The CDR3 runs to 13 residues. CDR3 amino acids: CASSFNEGYGYTF. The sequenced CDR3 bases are TGTGCCAGCAGCTTTAATGAGGGCTATGGC. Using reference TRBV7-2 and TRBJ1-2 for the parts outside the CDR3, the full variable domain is GAGVSQSPSNKVTEKGKDVELRCDPISGHTALYWYRQSLGQGLEFLIYFQGNSAPDKSGLPSDRFSAERTGGSVSTLTIQRTQQEDSAVYLCASSFNEGYGYTFGSGTRLTVV.

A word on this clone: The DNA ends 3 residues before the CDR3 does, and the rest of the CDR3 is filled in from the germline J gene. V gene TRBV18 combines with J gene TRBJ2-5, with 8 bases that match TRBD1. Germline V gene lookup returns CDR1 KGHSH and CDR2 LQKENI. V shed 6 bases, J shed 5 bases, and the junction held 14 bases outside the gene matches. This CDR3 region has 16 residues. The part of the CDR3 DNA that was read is TGTGCCAGCTCCCCATGCCGGGACAGGCTGGGGGAGACC. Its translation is CASSPCRDRLGET. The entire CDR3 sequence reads CASSPCRDRLGETQYF.

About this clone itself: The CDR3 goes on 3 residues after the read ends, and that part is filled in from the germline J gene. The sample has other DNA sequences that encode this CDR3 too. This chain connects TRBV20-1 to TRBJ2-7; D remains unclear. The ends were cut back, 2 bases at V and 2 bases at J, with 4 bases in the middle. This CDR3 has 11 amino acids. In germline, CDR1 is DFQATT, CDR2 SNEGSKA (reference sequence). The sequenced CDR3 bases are TGCAGTGCTAGACAAACCTACGAG. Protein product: CSARQTYE. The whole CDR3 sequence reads CSARQTYEQYF.

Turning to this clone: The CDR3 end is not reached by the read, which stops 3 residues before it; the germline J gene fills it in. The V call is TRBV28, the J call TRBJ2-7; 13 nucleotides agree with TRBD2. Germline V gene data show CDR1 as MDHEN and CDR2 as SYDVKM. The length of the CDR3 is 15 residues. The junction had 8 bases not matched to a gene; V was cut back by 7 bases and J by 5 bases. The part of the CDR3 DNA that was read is TGTGCCAGCACCCCGGGACTAGCGGGATCTGACGAG. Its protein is CASTPGLAGSDE. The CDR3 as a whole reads CASTPGLAGSDEQYF. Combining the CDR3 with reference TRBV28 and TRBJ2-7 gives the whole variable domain DVKVTQSSRYLVKRTGEKVFLECVQDMDHENMFWYRQDPGLGLRLIYFSYDVKMKEKGDIPEGYSVSREKKERFSLILESASTNQTSMYLCASTPGLAGSDEQYFGPGTRLTVT.

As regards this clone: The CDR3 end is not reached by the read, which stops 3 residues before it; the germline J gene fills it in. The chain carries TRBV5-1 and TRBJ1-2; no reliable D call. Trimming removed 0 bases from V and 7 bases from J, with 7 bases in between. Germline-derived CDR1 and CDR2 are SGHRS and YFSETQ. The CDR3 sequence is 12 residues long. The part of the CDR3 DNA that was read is TGCGCCAGCAGCTTGGGTCAGTTTGGC. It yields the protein CASSLGQFG. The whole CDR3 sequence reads CASSLGQFGYTF.